This T cell receptor beta chain was sequenced in a study of response to subunit inactivated influenza vaccine. The study, taken as a whole, reports: Authors suggested few new T cells are recruited by each seasonal influenza vaccination.

TCRdb analysed the RT-PCR reads with MiXCR anew, one entry per CDR3 protein. The table has about 540,000 distinct CDR3 sequences, around 15% seen once. Comments on this clonotype: Its antigen is as yet unknown.

The sample was PBMCs from blood, taken roughly 12 days after vaccination. The receptor comes from a man over 45 who received an inactivated influenza vaccine.

The CDR3 region is CASSVDGQAVYGYTF. The CDR3, as DNA: TGTGCCAGCAGCGTAGATGGCCAGGCGGTCTATGGCTACACCTTC. The chain uses TRBV9 and TRBJ1-2; D remains unclear. Germline V gene lookup returns CDR1 SGDLS and CDR2 YYNGEE. Deletions cut 0 bases from V and 4 bases from J, with 13 bases between. The CDR3 length is 15 residues.